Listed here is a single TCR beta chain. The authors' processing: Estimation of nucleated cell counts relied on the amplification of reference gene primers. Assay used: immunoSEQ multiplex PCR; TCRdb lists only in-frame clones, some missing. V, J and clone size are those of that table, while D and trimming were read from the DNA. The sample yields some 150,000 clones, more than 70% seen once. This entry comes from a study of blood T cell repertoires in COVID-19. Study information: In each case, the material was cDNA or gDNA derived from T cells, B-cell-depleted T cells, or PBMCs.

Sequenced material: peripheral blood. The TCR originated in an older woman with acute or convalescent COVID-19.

The CDR3 is CASSVESVLAGGRGGEQYF. The CDR3 DNA follows: TGTGCCAGCAGCGTAGAAAGTGTTCTAGCGGGGGGCCGCGGAGGCGAGCAGTACTTC. The chain is built from TRBV9 and TRBJ2-7; TRBD2 agrees at 11 bases. Per the germline V gene, CDR1 is SGDLS and CDR2 is YYNGEE. This CDR3 is built from 19 residues. The V gene end was trimmed by 0 bases and the J gene end by 6 bases; junction bases not matched to a gene: 17.